Presented here are 25 T cell receptor beta chains from one specimen sequenced in a study of vaccination effects on CD4 cells after COVID-19 (dated by TCRdb to between 2021 and 2022). The library was produced with the immunoSEQ multiplex PCR assay. This immuneACCESS table, as held by TCRdb, lists in-frame sequences with V and J called but not all clones. Of the missing ones, under half trace to an unresolved V gene in checked studies; the others have no known cause. The sample table contains some 56,000 clones; only one count was recorded for roughly three quarters of them. The top ten hold about 5.4% of the sample. Antigens for these TCRs are unknown. In the ViraFEST assay, PBMC were stimulated with viral peptide pools, and antigen-specific CD4+ T cell clonotypes were then identified by expansion using TCR sequencing. After about 10 days of culture, CD4+ T cells were isolated with the EasySep CD4+ T cell isolation kit. PCR-confirmed SARS-CoV-2 infection had occurred in convalescent patients between March and December 2020, before the Alpha, Beta and Delta variants emerged in the United States.

Source: CD4+ T cells from PBMCs cultured with HIV peptides, taken before COVID-19 vaccination. Per the publication, the cell subset or site label means: HIV-1 Nef peptide pool negative control/reference culture. All receptors derive from a human donor who had a prior SARS-CoV-2 infection.

The V call is TRBV30, the J call TRBJ2-2, with 7 bases fitting TRBD2. The V and J ends lost 8 bases and 6 bases, in that order; junction bases with no gene match: 12. CDR1 GTSNPN and CDR2 SVGIG come from the germline V gene (reference sequence). This CDR3 has 14 residues. CDR3 protein: CAGTKWEGPGELFF. In nucleotides, the CDR3 is TGTGCCGGAACAAAATGGGAGGGACCCGGGGAGCTGTTTTTT. Complete variable domain (other parts from reference TRBV30 and TRBJ2-2): SQTIHQWPATLVQPVGSPLSLECTVEGTSNPNLYWYRQAAGRGLQLLFYSVGIGQISSEVPQNLSASRPQDRQFILSSKKLLLSDSGFYLCAGTKWEGPGELFFGEGSRLTVL.

The chain uses TRBV3-1 (or the pseudogene TRBV3-2) and TRBJ2-3; D ambiguous. Germline V lookup: CDR1 LGHDT, CDR2 YNNKEL (reference sequence). The CDR3 runs to 12 residues. Trimming cost V 1 base and J 3 bases, with 2 bases left between them. The CDR3 DNA sequence: TGTGCCAGCAGCCAAGGGACAGATACGCAGTATTTT. The encoded protein is CASSQGTDTQYF.

The sample holds a few counts of this clone. The J gene is TRBJ2-1, the V gene TRBV7-2, with D perhaps TRBD2 (6 bases). The CDR3 runs to 17 residues. V was clipped by 6 bases and J by 4 bases, with 22 bases between them. CDR1 SGHTA and CDR2 FQGNSA come from the germline V gene. The CDR3 sequence: CASRNLWRGRLYNEQFF. The CDR3 nucleotides read TGTGCCAGCAGGAACCTTTGGCGGGGCAGGCTTTACAATGAGCAGTTCTTC. The entire variable domain, with the rest obtained from reference TRBV7-2 and TRBJ2-1, is as follows: GAGVSQSPSNKVTEKGKDVELRCDPISGHTALYWYRQSLGQGLEFLIYFQGNSAPDKSGLPSDRFSAERTGGSVSTLTIQRTQQEDSAVYLCASRNLWRGRLYNEQFFGPGTRLTVL.

V gene TRBV27 combines with J gene TRBJ1-6; a weak D match, TRBD1 (6 bases). V was trimmed by 3 bases and J by 3 bases, leaving 21 bases between them. This CDR3 has 19 amino acids. CDR1 is MNHEY, CDR2 SMNVEV, per germline (reference sequence). CDR3 coding DNA: TGTGCCAGCAGTTTTTTCCCCCCGGACAGCCTCGGCTATAATTCACCCCTCCACTTT. Translation: CASSFFPPDSLGYNSPLHF.

This clone has a single count. The rearrangement links TRBV10-3 to TRBJ1-1; 11 bases are a match to TRBD1. The J segment lost 4 bases and the V segment lost 0 bases, leaving 4 bases of the junction unmatched. The CDR3 is 16 amino acids. Germline loops: CDR1 ENHRY, CDR2 SYGVKD. The CDR3 coding sequence is TGTGCCATCAGTGAGTCGATTGGACAGGGGGCCACTGAAGCTTTCTTT. Its protein is CAISESIGQGATEAFF.

This chain connects TRBV2 to TRBJ1-5; tentative D call: TRBD1 (5 bases). Trimming cost V 3 bases and J 2 bases, with 14 bases left between them. The CDR3 length is 16 residues. The germline CDR1 and CDR2 sequences are SNHLY and FYNNEI. The DNA of the CDR3 is TGTGCCAGCAGTGATGGGGGGTCGGGTGGCAATCAGCCCCAGCATTTT. Translation gives CASSDGGSGGNQPQHF.

The chain couples TRBV18 to TRBJ2-7; possibly TRBD1 for D (6 bases). Germline lookup yields CDR1 KGHSH and CDR2 LQKENI. The CDR3 covers 16 residues. V lost 0 bases and J lost 2, with 14 bases in between. CDR3 in amino acids: CASSPPWGLSTYEQYF. CDR3 coding DNA: TGTGCCAGCTCACCACCTTGGGGGCTATCTACCTACGAGCAGTACTTC. The entire variable domain, with the rest obtained from reference TRBV18 and TRBJ2-7, is as follows: NAGVMQNPRHLVRRRGQEARLRCSPMKGHSHVYWYRQLPEEGLKFMVYLQKENIIDESGMPKERFSAEFPKEGPSILRIQQVVRGDSAAYFCASSPPWGLSTYEQYFGPGTRLTVT.

The chain uses TRBV5-1 and TRBJ2-7; D gene unclear. The CDR3 loop spans 9 amino acids. V dropped 5 bases and J dropped 4 bases, with 1 base sitting between them. The germline V gene encodes CDR1 SGHRS and CDR2 YFSETQ. The CDR3 coding sequence is TGCGCCAGCAGGTACGAGCAGTACTTC. Translation gives CASRYEQYF. The full variable domain, with the rest looked up from reference TRBV5-1 and TRBJ2-7, is KAGVTQTPRYLIKTRGQQVTLSCSPISGHRSVSWYQQTPGQGLQFLFEYFSETQRNKGNFPGRFSGRQFSNSRSEMNVSTLELGDSALYLCASRYEQYFGPGTRLTVT.

This clone was counted between two and nine times. This chain connects TRBV5-8 to TRBJ1-1; D not certain. Germline CDR1 reads SGHTS; CDR2 reads YDEGEE. The CDR3 has 15 residues. V was pared by 0 bases and J by 7 bases, with 16 bases between. CDR3 amino acids: CASSLDLDPEGEAFF. DNA of the CDR3: TGTGCCAGCAGCTTGGATCTGGACCCGGAGGGTGAAGCTTTCTTT.

The rearrangement links TRBV14 to TRBJ1-5, with TRBD1 matching over 7 bases. This CDR3 spans 13 amino acids. Germline-derived CDR1 and CDR2 are SGHDN and FVKESK. V lost 4 bases, J lost 6 bases, and 3 bases stayed unmatched. CDR3: CASSPSGGQPQHF. CDR3 coding DNA: TGTGCCAGCAGCCCTTCAGGGGGTCAGCCCCAGCATTTT.

The V and J genes are TRBV7-2 and TRBJ2-7; TRBD1 matches 7 bases. CDR3 length: 15 amino acids. J was trimmed by 2 bases and V by 8 bases; bases with no gene match: 12. CDR1 is SGHTA and CDR2 is FQGNSA in the germline V gene. CDR3: CASGSKQGRPYEQYF. The CDR3 DNA is TGTGCCAGCGGCTCAAAACAGGGGCGGCCCTACGAGCAGTACTTC.

V usage is TRBV2 and J usage is TRBJ2-1, with 15 bases fitting TRBD2. The CDR3 loop spans 18 amino acids. V lost 7 bases and J lost 5; bases outside the gene matches: 12. From germline, CDR1 is SNHLY and CDR2 FYNNEI. This chain's CDR3 is CASTWGLAGGWSHNEQFF. In nucleotides, the CDR3 is TGTGCCAGCACCTGGGGACTAGCGGGGGGTTGGTCCCACAATGAGCAGTTCTTC. Variable domain in full (rest from reference TRBV2 and TRBJ2-1): EPEVTQTPSHQVTQMGQEVILRCVPISNHLYFYWYRQILGQKVEFLVSFYNNEISEKSEIFDDQFSVERPDGSNFTLKIRSTKLEDSAMYFCASTWGLAGGWSHNEQFFGPGTRLTVL.

The rearrangement links TRBV28 to TRBJ2-3, with D maybe TRBD1 (5 bases). From germline, CDR1 is MDHEN and CDR2 SYDVKM. The CDR3 consists of 15 residues. Trimming took 2 bases from V and 2 from J, leaving 11 bases between them. CDR3 loop: CASSLNPGHTDTQYF. The CDR3, as DNA: TGTGCCAGCAGTTTAAATCCAGGGCACACAGATACGCAGTATTTT.

The genes are TRBV11-2 and TRBJ2-3; 8 bases match TRBD2. CDR3 length: 16 amino acids. V dropped 4 bases and J dropped 2; count of bases not matched to a gene: 8. Germline loops: CDR1 SGHAT, CDR2 FQNNGV. Here the CDR3 DNA reads TGTGCCAGCAGCTCCTTAGCGGGGCACACCACAGATACGCAGTATTTT. It encodes CASSSLAGHTTDTQYF.

The chain is built from TRBV4-2 and TRBJ1-4; D is uncertain. The CDR3 contains 15 residues. With 5 bases removed from V and 0 bases from J, the gap between germline ends came to 10 bases. Germline V CDR1 and CDR2: LGHNA, YNFKEQ. The DNA for the CDR3 is TGTGCCAGCAGCAAACAAGTGGCAACTAATGAAAAACTGTTTTTT. It specifies CASSKQVATNEKLFF.

The CDR3 nucleotides read TGCAGCGTTGACAGAAACTATGGCTACACCTTC. Protein: CSVDRNYGYTF. The chain has TRBV29-1 and TRBJ1-2; D unresolved. Looked up from germline, CDR1 is SQVTM and CDR2 is ANQGSEA. The CDR3 loop spans 11 amino acids. V was shortened by 3 bases and J by 2 bases, with 4 bases between the two germline ends.

This clone was picked up a small number of times. The chain employs TRBV5-4 and TRBJ2-3; 11 nucleotides align to TRBD2. This CDR3 spans 18 amino acids. CDR1 and CDR2 from the germline V gene are SGHNT and YYREEE (reference sequence). V lost 4 bases, J lost 2 bases, and 12 bases stayed unmatched. CDR3 nucleotide sequence: TGTGCCAGCAGCCCGGGACTAGCGGCGCATGCACTCACAGATACGCAGTATTTT. It encodes CASSPGLAAHALTDTQYF.

This clone was observed a handful of times. The chain recombines TRBV2 with TRBJ1-1; 7 positions match TRBD1. The J segment lost 0 bases and the V segment lost 7 bases, leaving 5 bases of the junction unmatched. Per the germline V gene, CDR1 is SNHLY and CDR2 is FYNNEI. The CDR3 runs 14 residues. The CDR3 region has the DNA TGTGCCAGCACCTTGACAGGGCTGAACACTGAAGCTTTCTTT. Translating gives CASTLTGLNTEAFF.

The rearrangement links TRBV7-9 to TRBJ2-1; 12 bases are shared with TRBD2. Germline lookup yields CDR1 SEHNR and CDR2 FQNEAQ (reference sequence). J lost 3 bases, V lost 5 bases, and 8 bases had no gene match. The CDR3 has 17 residues. The CDR3 DNA reads TGTGCCAGCAGCCACACGACTAGCGGGAGTTTCTACAATGAGCAGTTCTTC. As protein: CASSHTTSGSFYNEQFF.

This clone was detected once. The gene calls are TRBV2 and TRBJ2-3; 8 bases are shared with TRBD2. Germline CDR1 is SNHLY and CDR2 is FYNNEI. Trimming cost V 7 bases and J 8 bases; bases outside gene matches: 11. This CDR3 spans 14 amino acids. CDR3 nucleotide sequence: TGTGCCAGCACAGCTAGCGGGTTAGATTCTACGCAGTATTTT. This sequence encodes CASTASGLDSTQYF.

The chain combines TRBV11-2 with TRBJ2-1, with 8 bases that match TRBD2. This CDR3 contains 14 residues. The germline CDR1 and CDR2 sequences are SGHAT and FQNNGV. V lost 3 bases and J lost 6; bases outside the gene matches: 4. This CDR3 is CASSFNGGVNEQFF. The CDR3 DNA sequence: TGTGCCAGCAGCTTTAACGGGGGGGTCAATGAGCAGTTCTTC.

The chain uses TRBV7-2 and TRBJ2-7; 11 nucleotides agree with TRBD2. Losses at the gene ends were 0 bases for V and 5 bases for J; bases not matched to a gene: 3. This CDR3 is 15 amino acids long. CDR1 and CDR2 from the germline V gene are SGHTA and FQGNSA. CDR3 sequence: CASSLAVAGGHEQYF. The CDR3 bases are TGTGCCAGCAGCTTAGCCGTAGCGGGGGGGCACGAGCAGTACTTC. The whole variable domain, remainder taken from reference TRBV7-2 and TRBJ2-7, is GAGVSQSPSNKVTEKGKDVELRCDPISGHTALYWYRQSLGQGLEFLIYFQGNSAPDKSGLPSDRFSAERTGGSVSTLTIQRTQQEDSAVYLCASSLAVAGGHEQYFGPGTRLTVT.

This clone appeared a few times. The chain has TRBV18 and TRBJ2-7, with TRBD1 matching 10 bases. V lost 3 bases and J lost 3; bases outside the gene matches: 2. Germline-derived CDR1 and CDR2 are KGHSH and LQKENI. CDR3 length: 14 amino acids. The CDR3 is CASSPGTGVYEQYF. For the CDR3, the DNA is TGTGCCAGCTCACCCGGGACAGGGGTCTACGAGCAGTACTTC. Combining the CDR3 with reference TRBV18 and TRBJ2-7 gives the whole variable domain NAGVMQNPRHLVRRRGQEARLRCSPMKGHSHVYWYRQLPEEGLKFMVYLQKENIIDESGMPKERFSAEFPKEGPSILRIQQVVRGDSAAYFCASSPGTGVYEQYFGPGTRLTVT.

This clone showed up just once. CDR3 sequence (DNA): TGTGCCAGCAGTTACTCCCCGGGACTGAACACCGGGGAGCTGTTTTTT. Protein sequence: CASSYSPGLNTGELFF. The chain recombines TRBV6-5 with TRBJ2-2, with D possibly matching TRBD2 (6 bases). This CDR3 has 16 residues. Trimming pared 0 bases from V and 1 base from J, leaving 9 bases between. CDR1 and CDR2 from the germline V gene are MNHEY and SVGAGI.

V gene TRBV4-3 combines with J gene TRBJ2-2; 9 nucleotides agree with TRBD2. This CDR3 has 17 residues. J gave up 6 bases and V 0 bases, and 8 bases lay outside the gene matches. The germline gives CDR1 LGHNA, CDR2 YSLEER. The CDR3 bases are TGCGCCAGCAGCCAAGATCCCGCAGCGGGAGGACCCGGGGAGCTGTTTTTT. This encodes CASSQDPAAGGPGELFF.